This T cell receptor (beta chain) is from a study of T cells after yellow fever vaccination. This clonotype was counted many times. Its antigen is as yet unknown. Trimming left V 6 bases short and J 0 bases short, with 20 bases between. This CDR3 contains 17 residues. Germline assignment: CDR1 SNHLY and CDR2 FYNNEI. 5'RACE template switching produced TCR cDNA carrying a universal primer site and UMIs. Each CDR3 protein is one row after TCRdb ran MiXCR on the 5' RACE reads. The table records more than 110,000 distinct CDR3 sequences, approximately 6.6% of them present only once. Whole-study results and caveats: Post-booster repertoires again held most primary-vaccination clones (about 95% CD4, over 80% CD8).

The specimen comprised CD4+ T cells sorted from PBMCs, sampled 10 days after the yellow fever booster vaccination. The rearrangement uses TRBV2 and TRBJ1-1; D remains unclear. This TCR was recovered from a man aged 30 to 39 who received the YFV17D yellow fever vaccine. CDR3 nucleotide sequence: TGTGCCAGCAGACCTAGAGGCCAACGGATTATGAACACTGAAGCTTTCTTT. Amino acid sequence: CASRPRGQRIMNTEAFF. The variable domain in full, completed from reference TRBV2 and TRBJ1-1, reads EPEVTQTPSHQVTQMGQEVILRCVPISNHLYFYWYRQILGQKVEFLVSFYNNEISEKSEIFDDQFSVERPDGSNFTLKIRSTKLEDSAMYFCASRPRGQRIMNTEAFFGQGTRLTVV.